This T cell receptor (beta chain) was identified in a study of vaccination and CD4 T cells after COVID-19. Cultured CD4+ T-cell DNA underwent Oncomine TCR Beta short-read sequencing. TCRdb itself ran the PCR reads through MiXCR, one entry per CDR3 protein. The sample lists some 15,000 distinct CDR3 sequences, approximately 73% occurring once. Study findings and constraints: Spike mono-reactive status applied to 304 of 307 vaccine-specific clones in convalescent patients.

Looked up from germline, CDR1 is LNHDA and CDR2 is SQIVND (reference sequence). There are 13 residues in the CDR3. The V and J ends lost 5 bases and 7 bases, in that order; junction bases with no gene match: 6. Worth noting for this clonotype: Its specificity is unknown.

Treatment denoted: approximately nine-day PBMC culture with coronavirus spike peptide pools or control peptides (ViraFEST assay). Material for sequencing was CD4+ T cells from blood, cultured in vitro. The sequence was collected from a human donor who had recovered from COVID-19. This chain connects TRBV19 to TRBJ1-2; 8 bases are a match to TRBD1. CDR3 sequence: CASSVQGASGYTF. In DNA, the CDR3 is TGTGCCAGTAGTGTGCAGGGGGCATCTGGCTACACCTTC. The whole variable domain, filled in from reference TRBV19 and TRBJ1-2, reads DGGITQSPKYLFRKEGQNVTLSCEQNLNHDAMYWYRQDPGQGLRLIYYSQIVNDFQKGDIAEGYSVSREKKESFPLTVTSAQKNPTAFYLCASSVQGASGYTFGSGTRLTVV.